This is a list of T cell receptor beta chains from one sample in a study of T cells in Graves' hyperthyroidism and ophthalmopathy. TCRdb reanalysed the multiplex PCR reads using MiXCR and keeps one entry per CDR3 protein. The data hold fewer than 400,000 distinct CDR3 sequences, with approximately 15% observed a single time. Source material: blood. The receptor set was obtained from a woman aged 18 to 35 with Graves' hyperthyroidism that later progressed to Graves' ophthalmopathy. The CDR3 runs from the conserved cysteine through the conserved F or W. Each record gives: clone size, J gene, D gene, V gene, CDR3 protein, CDR3 DNA. A D gene is named only where the DNA matches it firmly. Part of the rows lack a size; the others show once, few, many or a class for expanded clones.

- | TRBJ2-5 | - | TRBV7-9 | CASTPAEETQYF | TGTGCCAGCACCCCTGCGGAAGAGACCCAGTACTTC
many | TRBJ1-2 | - | TRBV6-1 | CASSYTRGYGYTF | TGTGCCAGCAGTTATACAAGGGGGTATGGCTACACCTTC
- | TRBJ2-5 | - | TRBV20-1 | CSATGASETQYF | TGCAGTGCTACCGGCGCTTCGGAGACCCAGTACTTC
few | TRBJ2-5 | TRBD1 | TRBV14 | CASSQGDRGLETQYF | TGTGCCAGCAGCCAAGGGGACAGGGGGCTTGAGACCCAGTACTTC
many | TRBJ2-7 | - | TRBV20-1 | CSARAPRGWEQYF | TGCAGTGCTAGAGCCCCCCGGGGTTGGGAGCAGTACTTC
- | TRBJ2-1 | TRBD2 | TRBV4-2 | CASSQDWLAGGLGEQFF | TGTGCCAGCAGCCAAGATTGGCTAGCGGGAGGTTTGGGTGAGCAGTTCTTC
few | TRBJ2-2 | TRBD2 | TRBV7-9 | CASSEAGLAGVTGELFF | TGTGCCAGCAGCGAGGCGGGACTAGCGGGAGTTACCGGGGAGCTGTTTTTT
once | TRBJ2-5 | - | TRBV15 | CATSSPGGDPQETQYF | TGTGCCACCAGCAGCCCAGGGGGGGACCCCCAAGAGACCCAGTACTTC
few | TRBJ2-7 | - | TRBV3-1 | CASSRGEGVNYEQHF | TGTGCCAGCAGCCGGGGGGAGGGGGTTAACTACGAGCAGCACTTC
many | TRBJ2-7 | - | TRBV7-2 | CASSLVGGSSYEQYF | TGTGCCAGCAGCTTAGTTGGGGGAAGCTCCTACGAGCAGTACTTC
many | TRBJ2-5 | TRBD2 | TRBV2 | CASSDGLAGQETQYF | TGTGCCAGCAGCGATGGACTAGCGGGGCAAGAGACCCAGTACTTC
- | TRBJ2-1 | TRBD1 | TRBV24-1 | CATSEPTGGLDEQFF | TGTGCCACCAGTGAACCGACAGGGGGCCTGGATGAGCAGTTCTTC
- | TRBJ1-1 | - | TRBV29-1 | CSGSGHLNTEAFF | TGCAGCGGCTCGGGACATCTGAACACTGAAGCTTTCTTT
many | TRBJ2-7 | TRBD1 | TRBV20-1 | CSALTGDRDSSEQYF | TGCAGTGCCCTGACAGGGGACAGGGATTCATCCGAGCAGTACTTC
few | TRBJ2-7 | TRBD2 | TRBV14 | CASSQEMGLVVSEQYF | TGTGCCAGCAGCCAAGAGATGGGACTAGTGGTGAGCGAGCAGTACTTC
many | TRBJ2-3 | - | TRBV28 | CASSLIGGTDTQYF | TGTGCCAGCAGTTTGATAGGGGGGACAGATACGCAGTATTTT
- | TRBJ1-1 | TRBD1 | TRBV2 | CASSSRQGENNEAFF | TGTGCCAGCAGCTCCCGACAGGGAGAAAACAATGAAGCTTTCTTT
- | TRBJ2-1 | TRBD2 | TRBV4-1 | CASSQEGTSGRPYNEQFF | TGCGCCAGCAGCCAAGAGGGGACTAGCGGGAGACCCTACAATGAGCAGTTCTTC
- | TRBJ1-1 | - | TRBV4-1 | CASSQVIGITEAFF | TGCGCCAGCAGCCAAGTGATAGGGATCACTGAAGCTTTCTTT
few | TRBJ2-2 | TRBD2 | TRBV6-2/TRBV6-3 | CASSHTATSGRAVGTGELFF | TGTGCCAGCAGTCACACGGCGACTAGCGGGAGGGCCGTTGGGACCGGGGAGCTGTTTTTT
- | TRBJ1-6 | - | TRBV14 | CASSQDRGGSSYNSPLHF | TGTGCCAGCAGCCAAGATCGTGGCGGAAGCTCCTATAATTCACCCCTCCACTTT
few | TRBJ2-3 | - | TRBV7-9 | CASSLADWADTQYF | TGTGCCAGCAGCTTAGCGGATTGGGCAGATACGCAGTATTTT
- | TRBJ1-1 | - | TRBV20-1 | CSARGTTLMNTEAFF | TGCAGTGCCCGTGGGACGACTCTGATGAACACTGAAGCTTTCTTT
many | TRBJ2-4 | TRBD2 | TRBV7-9 | CASSFREGAKNIQYF | TGTGCCAGCAGCTTCCGGGAGGGGGCCAAAAACATTCAGTACTTC
- | TRBJ2-1 | TRBD1 | TRBV6-4 | CASSDPGQGLNEQFF | TGTGCCAGCAGTGACCCGGGACAGGGTCTCAATGAGCAGTTCTTC
many | TRBJ2-5 | TRBD2 | TRBV28 | CASSFTGGQTQYF | TGTGCCAGCAGTTTCACGGGGGGGCAGACCCAGTACTTC
few | TRBJ2-1 | - | TRBV6-1 | CASSEGLFSYNEQFF | TGTGCCAGCAGTGAAGGGCTGTTCTCCTACAATGAGCAGTTCTTC
- | TRBJ1-2 | - | TRBV6-1 | CASNPGRSRGYTF | TGTGCCAGCAACCCGGGCAGGTCGAGGGGCTACACCTTC
many | TRBJ1-3 | - | TRBV6-1 | CASSGQGVSGNTIYF | TGTGCCAGCTCCGGCCAGGGAGTCTCTGGAAACACCATATATTTT
many | TRBJ2-1 | TRBD2 | TRBV5-8 | CASSPPWTSGTYNEQFF | TGTGCCAGCAGCCCTCCATGGACTAGTGGGACCTACAATGAGCAGTTCTTC
few | TRBJ2-1 | TRBD2 | TRBV6-1 | CASSASTSGNWDSYNEQFF | TGTGCCAGCAGTGCCTCGACTAGCGGGAATTGGGATTCCTACAATGAGCAGTTCTTC
- | TRBJ2-7 | - | TRBV20-1 | CMVSGGYEQYF | TGCATGGTCAGCGGAGGCTACGAGCAGTACTTC
- | TRBJ2-1 | - | TRBV6-1 | CASPTPKGQFF | TGTGCCAGTCCGACCCCCAAAGGGCAGTTCTTC
many | TRBJ2-3 | TRBD2 | TRBV7-6 | CASSLLAGGNPDTQYF | TGTGCCAGCAGCTTACTAGCGGGAGGGAATCCAGATACGCAGTATTTT
many | TRBJ2-3 | TRBD2 | TRBV20-1 | CSANRLAGVTQYF | TGCAGTGCGAATCGACTAGCGGGAGTTACGCAGTATTTT
many | TRBJ2-2 | - | TRBV7-9 | CASSTTGGLGTGINTGELFF | TGTGCCAGCAGCACGACTGGGGGCCTCGGGACCGGGATAAACACCGGGGAGCTGTTTTTT
few | TRBJ2-5 | - | TRBV4-1 | CASSQVRQMRETQYF | TGCGCCAGCAGCCAAGTTAGGCAAATGAGGGAGACCCAGTACTTC
many | TRBJ2-7 | TRBD2 | TRBV11-2 | CASSRGLAGHYEQYF | TGTGCCAGCAGCCGGGGACTAGCGGGGCACTACGAGCAGTACTTC
many | TRBJ2-7 | - | TRBV4-3 | CASPEGEPLVYEQYF | TGCGCCAGCCCCGAAGGGGAGCCCCTTGTCTACGAGCAGTACTTC
- | TRBJ2-7 | - | TRBV10-3 | CAISEGGSGEQYF | TGTGCCATCAGTGAAGGAGGGTCTGGGGAGCAGTACTTC
few | TRBJ2-2 | TRBD1 | TRBV6-1 | CASKKGASGELFF | TGTGCCAGCAAAAAGGGGGCAAGCGGGGAGCTGTTTTTT
many | TRBJ2-5 | TRBD1 | TRBV11-2 | CASSLLGTEGETQYF | TGTGCCAGCAGCTTACTAGGGACAGAGGGTGAGACCCAGTACTTC
few | TRBJ2-1 | - | TRBV5-1 | CASSSGRMALYNEQFF | TGCGCCAGCAGCTCCGGGAGAATGGCCCTTTACAATGAGCAGTTCTTC
many | TRBJ2-3 | - | TRBV28 | CASSFFVLAGALSTDTQYF | TGTGCCAGCAGTTTCTTTGTTTTGGCAGGGGCCCTCTCCACAGATACGCAGTATTTT
many | TRBJ1-5 | - | TRBV28 | CASSLSGAKIQPQHF | TGTGCCAGCAGTCTGTCGGGGGCTAAGATTCAGCCCCAGCATTTT
few | TRBJ1-2 | - | TRBV3-2 | CASSQDGPEGASYTF | TGTGCCAGCAGCCAAGATGGTCCGGAGGGGGCTAGCTACACCTTC
few | TRBJ2-7 | - | TRBV27 | CASSFYGSYEQYF | TGTGCCAGCAGTTTTTACGGATCCTACGAGCAGTACTTC
many | TRBJ2-7 | TRBD2 | TRBV20-1 | CSASSGGLVYEQYF | TGCAGTGCTAGCTCGGGCGGACTAGTCTACGAGCAGTACTTC
many | TRBJ2-1 | - | TRBV20-1 | CSARVPSGRSYNEQFF | TGCAGTGCTAGAGTTCCCAGCGGGCGATCCTACAATGAGCAGTTCTTC
- | TRBJ2-7 | TRBD2 | TRBV30 | CAWSFPAGGNPYEQYF | TGTGCCTGGAGTTTTCCAGCGGGAGGAAACCCCTACGAGCAGTACTTC
few | TRBJ2-1 | - | TRBV20-1 | CSLASASDSSYNEQFF | TGCAGCCTGGCCTCGGCTAGCGATAGCTCCTACAATGAGCAGTTCTTC
many | TRBJ2-3 | - | TRBV27 | CASSLTKGTDTQYF | TGTGCCAGCAGTTTAACGAAGGGCACAGATACGCAGTATTTT
few | TRBJ1-5 | - | TRBV7-2 | CASSDGMGQPQHF | TGTGCCAGCAGCGACGGGATGGGCCAGCCCCAGCATTTT
- | TRBJ1-2 | - | TRBV4-1 | CASSPSGRANYGYTF | TGCGCCAGCAGCCCCTCGGGACGGGCGAACTATGGCTACACCTTC
many | TRBJ2-3 | - | TRBV28 | CASSLGGSRTDTQYF | TGTGCCAGCAGTTTGGGTGGGAGCCGCACAGATACGCAGTATTTT